The clone carrying this T cell receptor (beta chain) was counted only a few times. The antigen remains undetermined. Researchers amplified the TCR beta CDR3 regions from RNA transcripts. Researchers ran a first-round RT-PCR on the TCR CDR3 using the HTBI primer set. TCRdb re-derived calls from the multiplex PCR reads in MiXCR, one entry per CDR3 protein. In the table there are about 420,000 distinct CDR3 sequences, less than 20% of which are singletons. These data come from a study of T cells in Graves' hyperthyroidism and ophthalmopathy. Study information: Peripheral blood sampling occurred at initial diagnosis, before any treatment. Overall study findings and caveats: Peripheral blood also featured most of the thyroid clonotypes expanded above 0.001.

This CDR3 has 16 amino acids. J gave up 5 bases and V 6 bases, and 8 bases lay outside the gene matches. Germline assignment: CDR1 LNHDA and CDR2 SQIVND (reference sequence). The chain combines TRBV19 with TRBJ2-1; 12 bases match TRBD1. The source of this sequence is a woman in her late teens or twenties with Graves' hyperthyroidism. The sequencing input was blood. CDR3 nucleotide sequence: TGTGCCAGTAGCCTCCAGGGACAGGGGGCTAACAATGAGCAGTTCTTC. Protein sequence: CASSLQGQGANNEQFF.